This TCR beta chain was sequenced during a study of cytomegalovirus exposure and HLA in healthy donors. Study-wide background: Earlier results showed 90 million to 120 million unique TCR beta sequences derived from roughly 180 million T cells.

In germline, CDR1 is SGHTA, CDR2 FQGNSA. This CDR3 spans 14 amino acids. V lost 2 bases to trimming and J lost 6 bases, with 13 bases between them. Study conclusions and caveats: Under in vitro conditions, three CMV-associated chains were confirmed as specific for CMV antigens.

A multiplex PCR was run with 60 Vbeta primers and 13 Jbeta primers. Method: immunoSEQ multiplex PCR; TCRdb's copy keeps in-frame clones and lacks some. The sample contains over 100,000 clones, about 70% of which appear only once. Regarding this clone: Its antigen is not known.

The chain has TRBV7-2 and TRBJ1-2; D gene unclear. The receptor's source is a human donor in good health. Material: PBMCs. CDR3 sequence: CASSLLGGVDGYTF. The CDR3 DNA reads as TGTGCCAGCAGCTTACTGGGCGGGGTAGATGGCTACACCTTC.